The 11 T cell receptor beta chains below all came from one sample that was sequenced in a study of TIL therapy for anti-PD-1-resistant metastatic lung cancer (dated by TCRdb to the early 2020s). The time point label for this specimen denotes: pre-treatment sample, taken before nivolumab and TIL therapy. Using bias-controlled multiplex PCR with the immunoSEQ v3 hsTCRB kit, the TCR beta CDR3 regions were amplified from genomic DNA. TCRdb's version of the immuneACCESS table is confined to in-frame rearrangements and falls short of the full clone set. An unresolved V gene accounts for under half of the shortfall where checked; the remainder is of unknown origin. For this sample there are 20,000 or so clones; approximately 83% appear just once. The top ten constitute 2.2% of the sample. Material: blood, obtained at baseline. These receptors all come from a person aged 25-85 years with non-small cell lung cancer.

Only a few counts were recorded for this clone. The CDR3 protein is CASSLVGGKWFF. CDR3 coding DNA: TGTGCCAGCAGCTTGGTTGGGGGCAAATGGTTCTTC. The chain joins TRBV5-4 to TRBJ2-1, with D possibly TRBD1 on 6 matching bases. V lost 0 bases and J 15 bases, leaving 13 bases between the germline ends. CDR1 SGHNT and CDR2 YYREEE come from the germline V gene (reference sequence). The CDR3 is 12 amino acids.

The chain is built from TRBV6-5 and TRBJ1-2; 7 positions match TRBD1. CDR1 and CDR2 from the germline V gene are MNHEY and SVGAGI. Unmatched junction bases numbered 5, after V lost 5 bases and J lost 8 bases. This CDR3 is 12 amino acids long. CDR3 sequence (DNA): TGTGCCAGCAGTGCCCGGGACAGCGGCTACACCTTC. Protein product: CASSARDSGYTF.

The rearrangement links TRBV28 to TRBJ2-1; no clear D gene. V lost 2 bases and J 7 bases, leaving 9 bases between the germline ends. CDR3 length equals 13 residues. CDR1 and CDR2 (germline): MDHEN, SYDVKM. CDR3 protein: CASSLVALNEQFF. The CDR3 DNA follows: TGTGCCAGCAGTTTAGTAGCATTGAATGAGCAGTTCTTC.

The rearrangement links TRBV11-2 to TRBJ2-7; possible D gene TRBD2, 6 bases. Trimming removed 1 base at V and 3 bases at J, with 10 bases between. The CDR3 extends over 14 amino acids. Germline CDR1 SGHAT, CDR2 FQNNGV. Written as DNA, the CDR3 is TGTGCCAGCAGCTTAGTTGGAGGGTACTACGAGCAGTACTTC. Residues: CASSLVGGYYEQYF.

The chain links TRBV19 to TRBJ2-7; either TRBD1 or TRBD2 may supply D (5 bases each). The CDR3 loop spans 14 amino acids. The V gene lost 1 base and the J gene lost 3 bases, with 10 bases spanning the gap. CDR1 is LNHDA and CDR2 is SQIVND in the germline V gene (reference sequence). The CDR3 is CASSIGDGNYEQYF. The DNA of the CDR3 is TGTGCCAGTAGTATAGGGGACGGTAACTACGAGCAGTACTTC.

This clone was seen a handful of times. The chain employs TRBV30 and TRBJ1-5; TRBD1 might be the D (6 bases). V was cut by 2 bases and J by 5 bases, with 10 bases left in between. This CDR3 contains 13 residues. Germline lookup yields CDR1 GTSNPN and CDR2 SVGIG (reference sequence). CDR3 in DNA: TGTGCCTGGAGTCAGGGGAGGGATCAGCCCCAGCATTTT. This translates into CAWSQGRDQPQHF.

The rearrangement uses TRBV19 and TRBJ2-2; D might be TRBD2 (5 bases). V gave up 0 bases and J gave up 2 bases, with 16 bases separating them. CDR1 and CDR2 from the germline V gene are LNHDA and SQIVND (reference sequence). CDR3 length: 18 residues. The CDR3 here is CASSIDPGRVRNTGELFF. DNA of the CDR3: TGTGCCAGTAGTATAGACCCGGGAAGGGTTCGTAACACCGGGGAGCTGTTTTTT. The full variable domain, rest sourced from reference TRBV19 and TRBJ2-2, is DGGITQSPKYLFRKEGQNVTLSCEQNLNHDAMYWYRQDPGQGLRLIYYSQIVNDFQKGDIAEGYSVSREKKESFPLTVTSAQKNPTAFYLCASSIDPGRVRNTGELFFGEGSRLTVL.

The V and J genes are TRBV7-9 and TRBJ1-5, with D perhaps matching TRBD1 (6 bases). Trimming cost V 1 base and J 5 bases, with 9 bases left between them. Per germline, CDR1 SEHNR and CDR2 FQNEAQ (reference sequence). There are 14 residues in the CDR3. DNA for the CDR3: TGTGCCAGCAGCTTAGGCCAGGGGCATCAGCCCCAGCATTTT. It yields the protein CASSLGQGHQPQHF.

The V and J genes are TRBV6-1 and TRBJ1-1; 7 bases agree with TRBD1. Germline lookup yields CDR1 MNHNS and CDR2 SASEGT. With 2 bases clipped from V and 4 bases from J, the junction kept 10 bases outside the gene matches. The CDR3 spans 16 residues. The CDR3 here is CASSEHRGGGGTEAFF. CDR3 sequence (DNA): TGTGCCAGCAGTGAACACAGGGGCGGAGGAGGCACTGAAGCTTTCTTT.

The chain employs TRBV15 and TRBJ2-1, with D perhaps matching TRBD1 (6 bases). CDR1 and CDR2 (germline): LNHNV, YYDKDF (reference sequence). The ends were cut back, 1 base at V and 0 bases at J, with 13 bases in the middle. The CDR3 extends over 17 amino acids. The CDR3 DNA reads as TGTGCCACCAGCAGAGGTGGACAGCGAGGCTCCTACAATGAGCAGTTCTTC. Its translation is CATSRGGQRGSYNEQFF.

The chain is built from TRBV4-3 and TRBJ1-6; a possible D gene is TRBD1 (5 bases). Germline V lookup: CDR1 LGHNA, CDR2 YSLEER. Trimming pared 3 bases from V and 7 bases from J, leaving 7 bases between. The CDR3 is 13 amino acids. DNA of the CDR3: TGCGCCAGCAGCCAGAGGGACAATTCACCCCTCCACTTT. Encoded protein: CASSQRDNSPLHF.